The entry below describes one T cell receptor (beta chain). TCRdb's table, derived via immunoSEQ multiplex PCR, lists solely in-frame clones and lacks some. The sample includes tens of thousands of clones, roughly 90% seen only once; the top ten take about 12%. This sample was included in a study of OX40 agonist ivuxolimab in advanced cancers. Overall study context: Administration of intravenous ivuxolimab to patients occurred every 2 weeks at 0.01 to 10 mg/kg.

The CDR3 is 15 amino acids. Germline loops: CDR1 SGHKS, CDR2 YYEKEE (reference sequence). Germline trimming cut 4 bases from V and 1 base from J; bases unmatched to any gene: 3. This rearrangement joins TRBV5-5 to TRBJ2-5; TRBD2 matches at 11 bases. Source: CD4+ or CD8+ T cells sorted from blood, taken in a trial of the OX40 agonist ivuxolimab. The sequence derives from an adult with an advanced solid tumor such as melanoma, head and neck, liver or kidney cancer. The chain's CDR3 is CASSRLAGTQETQYF. The CDR3 DNA is TGTGCCAGCAGCCGACTAGCGGGGACCCAAGAGACCCAGTACTTC.